Included here is one T cell receptor beta chain sequence, with context. This entry belongs to a study of blood T cell repertoires in COVID-19. Profiling relied on immunoSEQ multiplex PCR, and the TCRdb table lists in-frame clones only, not all of them. The sample lists 300,000 to 400,000 clones, over 80% occurring once. The trim removed 4 bases at V and 5 bases at J, leaving 6 bases unmatched. In germline, CDR1 is SEHNR, CDR2 FQNEAQ (reference sequence). The CDR3 loop spans 16 amino acids. The chain employs TRBV7-9 and TRBJ2-2; 11 bases map to TRBD1. The sequenced sample was peripheral blood. This clonotype was obtained from a man under 40 with COVID-19, enrolled during active disease. As DNA, the CDR3 is TGTGCCAGCAGCTCGGGACAGGGGGAAGTGACCGGGGAGCTGTTTTTT. This codes for CASSSGQGEVTGELFF.